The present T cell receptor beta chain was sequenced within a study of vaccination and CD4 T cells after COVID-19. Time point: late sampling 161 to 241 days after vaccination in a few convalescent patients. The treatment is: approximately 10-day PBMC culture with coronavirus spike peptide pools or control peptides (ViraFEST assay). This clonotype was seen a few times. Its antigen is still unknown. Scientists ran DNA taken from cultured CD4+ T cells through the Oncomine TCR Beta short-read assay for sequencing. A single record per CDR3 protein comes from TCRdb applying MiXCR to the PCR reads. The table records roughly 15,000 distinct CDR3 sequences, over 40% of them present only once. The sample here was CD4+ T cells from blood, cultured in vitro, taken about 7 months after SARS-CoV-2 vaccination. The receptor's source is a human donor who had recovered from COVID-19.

The chain's CDR3 is CSARDGTSSSSETQYF. The CDR3 nucleotides read TGCAGTGCTAGAGATGGGACTAGCTCATCAAGTGAGACCCAGTACTTC. V and J are TRBV20-1 and TRBJ2-5; 9 bases map to TRBD2. This CDR3 has 16 amino acids. CDR1 is DFQATT and CDR2 is SNEGSKA in the germline V gene (reference sequence). J lost 5 bases, V lost 0 bases, and 10 bases had no gene match.